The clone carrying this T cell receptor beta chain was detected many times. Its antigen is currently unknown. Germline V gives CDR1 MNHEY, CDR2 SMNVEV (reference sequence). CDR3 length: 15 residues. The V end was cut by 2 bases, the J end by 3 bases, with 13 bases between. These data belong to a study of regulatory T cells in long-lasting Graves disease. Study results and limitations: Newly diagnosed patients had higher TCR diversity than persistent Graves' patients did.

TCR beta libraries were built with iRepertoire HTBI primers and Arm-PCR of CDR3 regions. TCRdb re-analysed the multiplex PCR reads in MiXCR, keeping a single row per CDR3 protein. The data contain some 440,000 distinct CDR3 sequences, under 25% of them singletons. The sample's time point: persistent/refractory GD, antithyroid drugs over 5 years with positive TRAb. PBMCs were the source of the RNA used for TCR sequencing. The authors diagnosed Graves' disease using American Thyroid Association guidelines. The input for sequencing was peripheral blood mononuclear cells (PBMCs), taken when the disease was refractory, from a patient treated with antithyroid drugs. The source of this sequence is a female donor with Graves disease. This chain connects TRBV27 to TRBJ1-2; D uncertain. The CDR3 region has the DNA TGTGCCAGCAGTTTAACGTCGGCCGTATACTATGGCTACACCTTC. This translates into CASSLTSAVYYGYTF.